A selection of T cell receptor beta chains follows, all from one sample in a study of OX40 agonist ivuxolimab in advanced cancers. The table came from immunoSEQ multiplex PCR; TCRdb's copy has only in-frame clones and leaves some out. This repertoire shows some 55,000 clones, 80% found once; its top ten account for roughly 4.6%. The starting material was CD4+ or CD8+ T cells sorted from blood, obtained in a trial of the OX40 agonist ivuxolimab. The receptors originated from an adult with an advanced solid tumor such as melanoma, head and neck, liver or kidney cancer. CDR3s include the opening cysteine and the closing phenylalanine or tryptophan. A D gene is named only where the DNA matches it firmly. Clone size appears in some rows only: once, few, many, or a class for an expanded clone.

once	TRBV5-6	-	TRBJ2-5	TGTGCCAGCAGCTTGGGTCAGAGAAAGACCCAGTACTTC	CASSLGQRKTQYF
-	TRBV19	-	TRBJ1-2	TGTGCCAGTAAAGAGTCCTCAGGGGCACCCTATGGCTACACCTTC	CASKESSGAPYGYTF
-	TRBV19	-	TRBJ1-3	TGTGCCAGTACGGAAGGAGTTTCTGGAAACACCATATATTTT	CASTEGVSGNTIYF
-	TRBV28	-	TRBJ1-5	TGTGCCTGCTCCCTTGAGTGGGGGGCGGTAGGTCAGCCCCAGCATTTT	CACSLEWGAVGQPQHF
few	TRBV6-6	-	TRBJ2-5	TGTGCCAGCAGTTCGGCAGGGCAAGAGACCCAGTACTTC	CASSSAGQETQYF
-	TRBV11-3	-	TRBJ2-3	TGTGCCAGCAGCTTAGAAGCAGGGGAAGGATCTGATACGCAGTATTTT	CASSLEAGEGSDTQYF
-	TRBV7-3	-	TRBJ2-6	TGTGCCAGCAGACCCCAGGGCTCTGGGGCCAACGTCCTGACTTTC	CASRPQGSGANVLTF
-	TRBV19	-	TRBJ1-1	TGTGCCAGTAGTATAGGGCTGGGGCAAATGAACACTGAAGCTTTCTTT	CASSIGLGQMNTEAFF
-	TRBV7-9	-	TRBJ2-3	TGTGCCAGCGACCGGGGAGATACGCAGTATTTT	CASDRGDTQYF
-	TRBV28	-	TRBJ2-7	TGTGCCAGCAGACTAGGGGGGCGAGTCTACGAGCAGTACTTC	CASRLGGRVYEQYF
-	TRBV2	TRBD1	TRBJ2-7	TGTGCCAGCAGTCCCCCCGGGACAGTCCTTACGGAGCAGTACTTC	CASSPPGTVLTEQYF
-	TRBV2	TRBD2	TRBJ2-7	TGTGCCAGCAAGGGACTAGCGGCTTCCTACGAGCAGTACTTC	CASKGLAASYEQYF
-	TRBV7-2	-	TRBJ2-1	TGTGCCAGCAGCTTAGGGCGGGGTCGGCCCCCAACCTTTTATGAGCAGTTCTTC	CASSLGRGRPPTFYEQFF
few	TRBV6-5	-	TRBJ1-2	TGTGCCAGCAGTAACAACTATGGCTACACCTTC	CASSNNYGYTF
-	TRBV5-1	TRBD1	TRBJ2-7	TGCGCCAGCAGCCCACAGGGGTTGTCCTACGAGCAGTACTTC	CASSPQGLSYEQYF
-	TRBV11-2	TRBD1	TRBJ1-4	TGTGCCAGCAGCCCCCGGACAGGACGTCTGTTTTTT	CASSPRTGRLFF
-	TRBV6-1	TRBD1	TRBJ2-7	TGTGCCAGCAAACAGGACAGGGAGATTCTCTACGAGCAGTACTTC	CASKQDREILYEQYF
-	TRBV27	-	TRBJ1-1	TGTGCCAGCAGCCAAAGGGGGATAATGAACACTGAAGCTTTCTTT	CASSQRGIMNTEAFF
once	TRBV28	-	TRBJ2-1	TGTGCCAGCAGTCCGCCCCTACGACCCTCCGGTGGCCACAATGAGCAGTTCTTC	CASSPPLRPSGGHNEQFF
-	TRBV19	TRBD1	TRBJ1-1	TGTGCCAGTAGTATAGACCAAGGACAGGGGAACACTGAAGCTTTCTTT	CASSIDQGQGNTEAFF
once	TRBV5-8	TRBD2	TRBJ2-1	TGTGCCAGCAGCTTGGCTTTACTAGCGGGGGGAATTGAGCAGTTCTTC	CASSLALLAGGIEQFF
-	TRBV7-2	TRBD1	TRBJ1-1	TGTGCCAGCAGCTTGGGACAGATGAACACTGAAGCTTTCTTT	CASSLGQMNTEAFF
-	TRBV19	TRBD1	TRBJ1-2	TGTGCCAGTAGTTTCTCCCCCGGGACAGGGGGCTATGGCTACACCTTC	CASSFSPGTGGYGYTF
-	TRBV5-4	TRBD2	TRBJ2-2	TGTGCCAGCAGCTTTAGCGGGAGGGCCGGGGAGCTGTTTTTT	CASSFSGRAGELFF
-	TRBV4-3	TRBD1	TRBJ1-2	TGCGCCAGCAGCCCCCTGACAGGGGGCTATGGCTACACCTTC	CASSPLTGGYGYTF
-	TRBV13	-	TRBJ1-2	TGTGCCAGCAGCCTTGACAGGTATTATGGCTACACCTTC	CASSLDRYYGYTF
-	TRBV11-2	-	TRBJ1-1	TGTGCCAGCAGCAAGAACACTGAAGCTTTCTTT	CASSKNTEAFF
-	TRBV10-1	TRBD1	TRBJ1-1	TGCGCCAGCAGTGAGTCGGCAGGGGGGGCCAACACTGAAGCTTTCTTT	CASSESAGGANTEAFF
few	TRBV27	TRBD1	TRBJ1-5	TGTGCCAGCCGAGCGGGACAGGGCAGACAGCCCCAGCATTTT	CASRAGQGRQPQHF
few	TRBV7-9	TRBD1	TRBJ1-3	TGTGCCAGCAGCTTGACAGGGGGCTTAGGAAACACCATATATTTT	CASSLTGGLGNTIYF
-	TRBV5-4	-	TRBJ1-2	TGTGCCAGCAGCCTACGGGGAGCTAACTATGGCTACACCTTC	CASSLRGANYGYTF
-	TRBV6-6	-	TRBJ2-1	TGTGCCAGCCAGAGGGGGGATGAGCAGTTCTTC	CASQRGDEQFF
few	TRBV6-1	-	TRBJ1-2	TGTGCCAGCAGCCCCTCGGGTAACTATGGCTACACCTTC	CASSPSGNYGYTF
-	TRBV28	-	TRBJ1-3	TGTGCCAGCAGTTTAGGGGGCAGGTACTCTGGAAACACCATATATTTT	CASSLGGRYSGNTIYF
-	TRBV19	TRBD2	TRBJ2-2	TGTGCCAGTAGTAGACGCACACTTAGCGGGAGGAACACCGGGGAGCTGTTTTTT	CASSRRTLSGRNTGELFF
-	TRBV27	-	TRBJ2-4	TGTGCCAGCAGTCCCTACCACGCGCAGGCCAAAAACATTCAGTACTTC	CASSPYHAQAKNIQYF
-	TRBV10-1	-	TRBJ1-2	TGCGCCAGCAGTGAGATCGGAACATATGGCTACACCTTC	CASSEIGTYGYTF
-	TRBV6-5	-	TRBJ1-1	TGTGCCAGCAGTTACGATCAGGGTACTGAAGCTTTCTTT	CASSYDQGTEAFF
-	TRBV9	TRBD2	TRBJ2-3	TGTGCCAGCAGCGCTAGCGGGGGGGGTAGCACAGATACGCAGTATTTT	CASSASGGGSTDTQYF
-	TRBV2	-	TRBJ2-7	TGTGCCAGCAGTCGAAGCTCCTACGAGCAGTACTTC	CASSRSSYEQYF
once	TRBV28	TRBD1	TRBJ2-5	TGTGCCAGCATTCCCGCTACAGGGGGATGGGGAGAGACCCAGTACTTC	CASIPATGGWGETQYF
-	TRBV7-6	-	TRBJ2-7	TGTGCCAGCAGCTTGGGTGACGAGCAGTACTTC	CASSLGDEQYF
medium-sized	TRBV29-1	-	TRBJ1-1	TGCAGCGTTGCGGGAGGGGGATCGAACACTGAAGCTTTCTTT	CSVAGGGSNTEAFF
-	TRBV7-6	-	TRBJ2-2	TGTGCCAGCAGTCGGGACCACCGAACCGGGGAGCTGTTTTTT	CASSRDHRTGELFF
-	TRBV18	-	TRBJ2-3	TGTGCCAGCTCACCGCGCGGACAGTCAACCACAGATACGCAGTATTTT	CASSPRGQSTTDTQYF
medium-sized	TRBV7-2	-	TRBJ1-5	TGTGCCAGCAGCTTAAGTAGGGATCAGCCCCAGCATTTT	CASSLSRDQPQHF
-	TRBV19	TRBD1	TRBJ1-5	TGTGCCAGTAGTTTGTCGAGGACAGGGAATAGCAATCAGCCCCAGCATTTT	CASSLSRTGNSNQPQHF
-	TRBV7-9	TRBD1	TRBJ1-2	TGTGCCAGCAGCTTAGCGAGCGGGGGACAGGGCCCCTGGGGCTACACCTTC	CASSLASGGQGPWGYTF
-	TRBV11-2	-	TRBJ2-2	TGTGCCAGCAGCTCTCGGGGGAACACCGGGGAGCTGTTTTTT	CASSSRGNTGELFF
-	TRBV7-9	TRBD1	TRBJ1-2	TGTGCCAGCAGCTCAGGGACAGGGCCCTATGGCTACACCTTC	CASSSGTGPYGYTF
-	TRBV7-8	-	TRBJ1-1	TGTGCCAGCAGCTCGAGTAGCTTCGGAGGCACTGAAGCTTTCTTT	CASSSSSFGGTEAFF
-	TRBV9	-	TRBJ2-6	TGTGCCAGCAGCGCGTGGGCGGGGACCTTTTTAAGTGGGGCCAACGTCCTGACTTTC	CASSAWAGTFLSGANVLTF
-	TRBV5-1	-	TRBJ1-1	TGCGCCAGCAGCCCACTTACGGGTGTGCTGAACACTGAAGCTTTCTTT	CASSPLTGVLNTEAFF